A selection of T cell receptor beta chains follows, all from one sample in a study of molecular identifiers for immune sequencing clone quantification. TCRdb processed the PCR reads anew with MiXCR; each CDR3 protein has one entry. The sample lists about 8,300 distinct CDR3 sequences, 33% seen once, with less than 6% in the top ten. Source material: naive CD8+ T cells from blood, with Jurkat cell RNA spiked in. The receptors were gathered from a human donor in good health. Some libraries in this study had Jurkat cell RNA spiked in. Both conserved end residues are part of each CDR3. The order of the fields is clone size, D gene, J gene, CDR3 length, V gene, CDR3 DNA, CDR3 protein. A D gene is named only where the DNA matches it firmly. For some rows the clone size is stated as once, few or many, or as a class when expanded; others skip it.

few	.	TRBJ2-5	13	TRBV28	TGTGCCAGCAGCCGTTTTGGGGTGGAGACCCAGTACTTC	CASSRFGVETQYF
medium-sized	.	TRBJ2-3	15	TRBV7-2	TGTGCCAGCAGCTTTGCCGGGACCGGCAGAGATACGCAGTATTTT	CASSFAGTGRDTQYF
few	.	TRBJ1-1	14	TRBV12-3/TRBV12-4	TGTGCCAGCAGTTTATTGGCGTTTAACACTGAAGCTTTCTTT	CASSLLAFNTEAFF
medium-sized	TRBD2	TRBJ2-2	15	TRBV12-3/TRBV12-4	TGTGCCAGCAGTACTGGACTAGCTATCACCGGGGAGCTGTTTTTT	CASSTGLAITGELFF
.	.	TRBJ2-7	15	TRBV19	TGTGCCAGTAGTATGGCTAGCGACAGCTCCTACGAGCAGTACTTC	CASSMASDSSYEQYF
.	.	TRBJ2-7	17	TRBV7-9	TGTGCCAGCAGCTTACTGCGAATAGCGGAAACTACCCACGAGCAGTACTTC	CASSLLRIAETTHEQYF
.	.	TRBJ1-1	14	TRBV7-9	TGTGCCAGCAGCTTCGTTGGCGGCAACACTGAAGCTTTCTTT	CASSFVGGNTEAFF
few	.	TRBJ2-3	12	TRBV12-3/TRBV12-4	TGTGCCAGCAGACGGAGCACAGATACGCAGTATTTT	CASRRSTDTQYF
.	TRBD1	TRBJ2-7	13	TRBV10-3	TGTGCCTTCAGCCCTGGACAGGGGTACGAGCAGTACTTC	CAFSPGQGYEQYF
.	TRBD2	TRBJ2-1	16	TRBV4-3	TGCGCCAGCAGCCAAGGAGCGGGAGGGCCCTACAATGAGCAGTTCTTC	CASSQGAGGPYNEQFF
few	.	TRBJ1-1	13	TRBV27	TGTGCCAGCAGCCCTGACGAGGGGGTCGAAGCTTTCTTT	CASSPDEGVEAFF
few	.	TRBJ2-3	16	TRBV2	TGTGCCAGCAGCCGAAGGGCGGTAGGGGGGCCAGATACGCAGTATTTT	CASSRRAVGGPDTQYF
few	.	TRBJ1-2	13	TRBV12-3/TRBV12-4	TGTGCCACGTTTTCAACTACTAACTATGGCTACACCTTC	CATFSTTNYGYTF
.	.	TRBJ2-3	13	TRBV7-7	TGTGCTAGCAGCATGGGACCTCCCGATACGCAGTATTTT	CASSMGPPDTQYF
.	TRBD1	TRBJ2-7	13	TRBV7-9	TGTGCCAGCAGCGTGGGACAGACCTACGAGCAGTACTTC	CASSVGQTYEQYF
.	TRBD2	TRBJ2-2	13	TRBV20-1	TGCAGTGCTAGAGATAGCGGGACCGGGGAGCAGTTTTTT	CSARDSGTGEQFF
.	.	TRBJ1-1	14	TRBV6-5	TGTGCCAGCACCAAGGACATAATGAACACTGAAGCTTTCTTT	CASTKDIMNTEAFF
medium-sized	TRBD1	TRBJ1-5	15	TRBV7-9	TGTGCCAGCAGCGGGACAGGGGCTGGAAATCAGCCCCAGCATTTT	CASSGTGAGNQPQHF